What follows are 9 T cell receptor beta chains derived from one specimen sequenced in a study of T-cell memory formation after mild COVID-19. TCRdb itself ran the 5' RACE reads through MiXCR, one entry per CDR3 protein. The data contain just over 400,000 distinct CDR3 sequences, 20% to 30% of them seen just once; the ten biggest clones take up about an eighth. The specimen was PBMCs or a T cell subset sorted from them (not recorded which). Source of these receptors: an adult woman who had mild COVID-19 (a few samples of this study predate the infection). Cell type and time point are not known.

This clonotype came up a few times. The rearrangement joins TRBV12-3 or TRBV12-4 to TRBJ2-1; D is unresolved. The V and J ends lost 3 bases and 8 bases respectively, with 5 bases between them. The CDR3 is 11 amino acids. CDR3 sequence: CASSFLDEQFF. For the CDR3, the DNA is TGTGCCAGCAGTTTTCTCGATGAGCAGTTCTTC.

The V gene is TRBV29-1, the J gene TRBJ1-1; a possible D gene is TRBD1 (5 bases). V lost 2 bases and J 6 bases, leaving 10 bases between the germline ends. Looked up from germline, CDR1 is SQVTM and CDR2 is ANQGSEA. This CDR3 has 12 residues. The CDR3 DNA reads TGCAGCGTTGAAAGAGGGGAGGCTGAAGCTTTCTTT. Translated, it gives CSVERGEAEAFF.

The chain is built from TRBV6-6 and TRBJ2-5, with 9 bases that match TRBD2. The CDR3 length is 17 residues. J lost 0 bases, V lost 1 base, and 6 bases had no gene match. CDR1 is MNHNY and CDR2 is SVGAGI in the germline V gene (reference sequence). The CDR3 is CASSYWSSGANQETQYF. CDR3 DNA sequence: TGTGCCAGCAGTTACTGGTCTAGCGGGGCTAACCAAGAGACCCAGTACTTC.

V usage is TRBV27 and J usage is TRBJ2-1; 8 positions match TRBD2. V shed 3 bases, J shed 6 bases, and the junction held 10 bases outside the gene matches. Germline-derived CDR1 and CDR2 are MNHEY and SMNVEV (reference sequence). This CDR3 has 16 residues. The CDR3 spells CASSFRYSGTTNEQFF. In DNA form, the CDR3 reads TGTGCCAGCAGTTTCCGTTATAGCGGGACTACCAATGAGCAGTTCTTC.

The CDR3 nucleotides are TGTGCCAGTAGTAATACAGGGGAGGATTCACCCCTCCACTTT. Its protein is CASSNTGEDSPLHF. V is TRBV19 and J is TRBJ1-6; 7 bases are shared with TRBD1. The V gene end was trimmed by 4 bases and the J gene end by 8 bases; junction bases not matched to a gene: 5. Germline-derived CDR1 and CDR2 are LNHDA and SQIVND (reference sequence). The CDR3 spans 14 residues.

This clonotype was counted only a few times. The chain recombines TRBV15 with TRBJ2-7; D is unresolved. The germline V and J ends were trimmed by 0 bases and 5 bases, with 14 bases remaining between them. The CDR3 is 15 residues long. Germline V gene lookup returns CDR1 LNHNV and CDR2 YYDKDF (reference sequence). CDR3 in amino acids: CATSREARARNEQYF. As DNA, the CDR3 is TGTGCCACCAGCAGAGAGGCTAGAGCACGAAACGAGCAGTACTTC.

This clonotype appeared a few times. The CDR3: CSVDRSGETQYF. CDR3 DNA sequence: TGCAGCGTTGATCGTAGCGGGGAGACCCAGTACTTC. The chain recombines TRBV29-1 with TRBJ2-5, with 7 bases fitting TRBD2. In germline, CDR1 is SQVTM, CDR2 ANQGSEA. This CDR3 is built from 12 residues. V shed 3 bases, J shed 5 bases, and the junction held 3 bases outside the gene matches. Full variable domain (outside the CDR3, taken from reference TRBV29-1 and TRBJ2-5): SAVISQKPSRDICQRGTSLTIQCQVDSQVTMMFWYRQQPGQSLTLIATANQGSEATYESGFVIDKFPISRPNLTFSTLTVSNMSPEDSSIYLCSVDRSGETQYFGPGTRLLVL.

This clonotype was picked up many times. The chain joins TRBV19 to TRBJ2-4, with D perhaps being TRBD1 or TRBD2 (5 bases each). CDR3 length: 15 residues. Trimming stripped 8 bases from V and 0 bases from J, with 14 bases between. From germline, CDR1 is LNHDA and CDR2 SQIVND (reference sequence). As DNA, the CDR3 is TGTGCCAGTTCAATTTCCGGGACAGCCAAAAACATTCAGTACTTC. This sequence encodes CASSISGTAKNIQYF.

This clonotype was counted between two and nine times. This sequence joins TRBV12-3 or TRBV12-4 and TRBJ2-3; D is ambiguous. This CDR3 contains 16 residues. V lost 4 bases and J lost 0, with 14 bases in between. CDR3 DNA sequence: TGTGCCAGCAGTTCCAATAGGAAAGCTAGCACAGATACGCAGTATTTT. This sequence encodes CASSSNRKASTDTQYF.